This T cell receptor beta chain was sequenced in a study of T cell responses to AZD1222 COVID-19 vaccine. CDR3 size: 16 residues. Between the trimmed V and J ends, which lost 5 bases and 6 bases, there was a span of 19 bases. Germline V lookup: CDR1 LNHNV, CDR2 YYDKDF (reference sequence). The method was immunoSEQ multiplex PCR; TCRdb's version includes in-frame clones alone and lacks a portion of them. The sample lists about 140,000 clones; roughly 92% were seen once. This clone was observed a handful of times. The input for sequencing was peripheral blood, taken on day 0 of AZD1222 vaccination. The V and J genes are TRBV15 and TRBJ2-2, with D tentatively TRBD1 (6 bases). The origin of this receptor is an adult in good health. Here the CDR3 DNA reads TGTGCCACCAGCGCCCCCTTACAGGGTTGGGCCGGGGAGCTGTTTTTT. Protein sequence: CATSAPLQGWAGELFF.